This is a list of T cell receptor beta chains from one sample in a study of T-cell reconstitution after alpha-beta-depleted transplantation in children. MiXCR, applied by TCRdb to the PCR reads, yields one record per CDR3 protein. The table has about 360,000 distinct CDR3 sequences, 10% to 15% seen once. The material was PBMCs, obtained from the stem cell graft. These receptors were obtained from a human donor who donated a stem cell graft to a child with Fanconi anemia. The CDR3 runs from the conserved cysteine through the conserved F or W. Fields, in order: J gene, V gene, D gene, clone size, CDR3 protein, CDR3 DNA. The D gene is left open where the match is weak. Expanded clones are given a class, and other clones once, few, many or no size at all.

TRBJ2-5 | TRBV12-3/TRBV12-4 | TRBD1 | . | CATRGQGEKTQYF | TGTGCCACCCGGGGACAGGGTGAGAAGACCCAGTACTTC
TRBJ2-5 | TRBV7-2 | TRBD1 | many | CASSWDSFQETQYF | TGTGCCAGCAGCTGGGACAGTTTTCAAGAGACCCAGTACTTC
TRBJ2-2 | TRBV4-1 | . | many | CASSQSQGSVVGGELFF | TGCGCCAGCAGCCAATCTCAGGGGTCGGTGGTGGGCGGGGAGCTGTTTTTT
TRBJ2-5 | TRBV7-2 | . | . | CASSLGGAQETQYF | TGTGCCAGCAGCTTAGGCGGGGCCCAAGAGACCCAGTACTTC
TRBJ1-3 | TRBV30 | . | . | CAWSPVLSGNTIYF | TGTGCCTGGAGCCCCGTCCTCTCTGGAAACACCATATATTTT
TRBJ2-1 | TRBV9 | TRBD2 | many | CASSSRTSSNEQFF | TGTGCCAGCAGCTCCAGGACTAGCAGTAATGAGCAGTTCTTC
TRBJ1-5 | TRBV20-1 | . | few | CSARDGGVHNQPQHF | TGCAGTGCTAGAGACGGGGGGGTTCACAATCAGCCCCAGCATTTT
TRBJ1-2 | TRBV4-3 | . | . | CASSQESDYGYTF | TGCGCCAGCAGCCAAGAATCGGACTATGGCTACACCTTC
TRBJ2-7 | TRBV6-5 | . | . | CASSYSYRASSYEQYF | TGTGCCAGCAGTTACTCGTACAGGGCGAGCTCCTACGAGCAGTACTTC
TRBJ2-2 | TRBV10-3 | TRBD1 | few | CAISGGTGRNTGELFF | TGTGCCATCAGTGGTGGGACAGGTAGAAACACCGGGGAGCTGTTTTTT
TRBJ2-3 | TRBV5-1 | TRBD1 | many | CASRAPGQGAWTQYF | TGCGCCAGCAGGGCGCCGGGACAGGGGGCATGGACGCAGTATTTT
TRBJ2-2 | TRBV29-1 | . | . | CSVGTEKVNTGELFF | TGCAGCGTTGGGACAGAGAAAGTAAACACCGGGGAGCTGTTTTTT
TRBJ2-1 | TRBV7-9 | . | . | CAGSSGWSYNEQFF | TGTGCCGGGTCCTCGGGGTGGTCTTACAATGAGCAGTTCTTC
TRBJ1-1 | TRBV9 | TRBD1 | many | CASSRTGGLNTEAFF | TGTGCCAGCAGCCGGACAGGGGGCTTAAACACTGAAGCTTTCTTT
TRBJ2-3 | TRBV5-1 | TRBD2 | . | CASSLEGAASGGYTDTQYF | TGCGCCAGCAGCTTGGAAGGTGCGGCTAGCGGGGGGTACACAGATACGCAGTATTTT
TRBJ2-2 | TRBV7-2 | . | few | CASSLEPRGELFF | TGTGCCAGCAGCTTAGAACCACGGGGGGAGCTGTTTTTT
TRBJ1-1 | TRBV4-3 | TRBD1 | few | CASSPQLGGWNTEAFF | TGCGCCAGCAGCCCACAATTAGGGGGCTGGAACACTGAAGCTTTCTTT
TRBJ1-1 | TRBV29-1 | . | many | CSGKGTENTEAFF | TGCAGCGGGAAGGGAACAGAGAACACTGAAGCTTTCTTT
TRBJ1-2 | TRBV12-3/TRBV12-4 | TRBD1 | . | CASSYRDRGPGYTF | TGTGCCAGCAGTTACCGGGACAGGGGCCCTGGCTACACCTTC
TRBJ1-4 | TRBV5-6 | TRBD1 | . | CASSDTDRVEKLFF | TGTGCCAGCAGCGATACGGACAGGGTCGAAAAACTGTTTTTT
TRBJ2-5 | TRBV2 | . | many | CASSVNRETQYF | TGTGCCAGCAGTGTTAACAGGGAGACCCAGTACTTC
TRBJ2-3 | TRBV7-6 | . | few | CASSLVAGETSDTQYF | TGTGCCAGCAGCTTAGTGGCAGGGGAGACCTCAGATACGCAGTATTTT
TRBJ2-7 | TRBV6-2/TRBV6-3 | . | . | CASSHRDEQYF | TGTGCCAGCAGTCACAGGGACGAGCAGTACTTC
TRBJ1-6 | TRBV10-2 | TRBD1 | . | CASSGQGTSSPLHF | TGCGCCAGCAGTGGACAGGGGACCAGTTCACCCCTCCACTTT
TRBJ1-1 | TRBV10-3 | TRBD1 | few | CAISGPGQGIGGTEAFF | TGTGCCATCAGTGGACCGGGACAGGGGATTGGGGGCACTGAAGCTTTCTTT
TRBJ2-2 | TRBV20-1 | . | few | CSARGGRNTGELFF | TGCAGTGCTAGAGGGGGCAGAAACACCGGGGAGCTGTTTTTT
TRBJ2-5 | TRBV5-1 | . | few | CASSLEGSELETQYF | TGCGCCAGCAGCCTGGAAGGCTCCGAGTTGGAGACCCAGTACTTC
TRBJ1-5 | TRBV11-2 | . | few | CASSLIGRAGSKPNQPQHF | TGTGCCAGCAGCTTAATAGGCCGGGCTGGGTCTAAACCAAATCAGCCCCAGCATTTT